This T cell receptor (beta chain) stems from a study of blood T cell repertoires in COVID-19. Background on the study: COVID-19 samples from acute and convalescent phases originated in the United States, Italy and Spain. Sample material is recorded as cDNA or gDNA derived from T cells, B-cell-depleted T cells, or PBMCs.

How the authors handled the data: By means of reference gene primer amplification, nucleated cell counts were estimated. Sequenced by immunoSEQ multiplex PCR; TCRdb stores in-frame clones only, minus some. V and J calls and clone size are as listed in that table; D and trimming were resolved from the DNA. Here the sample spans roughly 310,000 clones, around 91% being singletons. Clinical history as reported by participants underpinned cohort assignment. The CDR3 sequence is 15 residues long. The germline CDR1 and CDR2 sequences are LNHNV and YYDKDF (reference sequence). V was trimmed by 0 bases and J by 6 bases, leaving 14 bases between them.

The specimen sequenced was PBMCs or T cells enriched from blood (not recorded which). The chain carries TRBV15 and TRBJ1-2, with D unclear. The clonotype was recovered from a woman aged 40 to 50 who had recovered from COVID-19. CDR3 sequence (DNA): TGTGCCACCAGCAGAGAAAATGGCTTATCTCATGGCTACACCTTC. Translation gives CATSRENGLSHGYTF.